This T cell receptor beta chain was sequenced in a study of cytotoxic CD8 clonotypes in ibrutinib-treated CLL. The wider study: Investigators reported roughly 25 partial and 2 complete responses; after median around 68 months, about 15 patients remained remitted and 12 progressed.

The assay was immunoSEQ multiplex PCR, and TCRdb's table has in-frame clones only and misses some. The sample includes about 22,000 clones, approximately 81% of them seen just once. This clone occurred once. The antigen is undetermined. General study points: Clonality went up at the time of ibrutinib response, stayed stable in sustained remission, and later dropped back toward its baseline level at progression. Collection times varied between progressing and sustained-remission patients.

Sequenced material: PBMCs, taken before ibrutinib treatment. The source is a human donor with chronic lymphocytic leukemia.

The CDR3: CAISDRDGTEAFF. The CDR3 bases are TGTGCCATCAGTGACAGGGATGGCACTGAAGCTTTCTTT. This chain connects TRBV10-3 to TRBJ1-1, with TRBD1 as a possible D gene (5 bases). The V gene lost 3 bases and the J gene lost 4 bases, with 9 bases spanning the gap. CDR1 ENHRY and CDR2 SYGVKD come from the germline V gene. The CDR3 extends over 13 amino acids.